The clone carrying this T cell receptor (beta chain) was counted at least ten times. This sample was taken from a study of T cell repertoires in cytomegalovirus infection. Overall study: Both a matching HLA type and CMV infection were indicated by public TCR beta signatures.

TCRdb independently ran MiXCR on the reads; one entry per CDR3 protein. The sample carries roughly 310,000 distinct CDR3 sequences, roughly a sixth recorded once. The CDR3 is 15 residues long. The ends were cut back, 3 bases at V and 2 bases at J, with 11 bases in the middle. Sequenced sample: PBMCs. This receptor was taken from a human donor in good health (CMV status not recorded). Some clones in this sample may be carry-over from other donors' samples. The chain couples TRBV12-3 or TRBV12-4 to TRBJ1-5; perhaps TRBD1 as D (6 bases). The CDR3 nucleotides are TGTGCCAGCAGTTTCACGGGGGCTCGCAATCAGCCCCAGCATTTT. Its translation: CASSFTGARNQPQHF.